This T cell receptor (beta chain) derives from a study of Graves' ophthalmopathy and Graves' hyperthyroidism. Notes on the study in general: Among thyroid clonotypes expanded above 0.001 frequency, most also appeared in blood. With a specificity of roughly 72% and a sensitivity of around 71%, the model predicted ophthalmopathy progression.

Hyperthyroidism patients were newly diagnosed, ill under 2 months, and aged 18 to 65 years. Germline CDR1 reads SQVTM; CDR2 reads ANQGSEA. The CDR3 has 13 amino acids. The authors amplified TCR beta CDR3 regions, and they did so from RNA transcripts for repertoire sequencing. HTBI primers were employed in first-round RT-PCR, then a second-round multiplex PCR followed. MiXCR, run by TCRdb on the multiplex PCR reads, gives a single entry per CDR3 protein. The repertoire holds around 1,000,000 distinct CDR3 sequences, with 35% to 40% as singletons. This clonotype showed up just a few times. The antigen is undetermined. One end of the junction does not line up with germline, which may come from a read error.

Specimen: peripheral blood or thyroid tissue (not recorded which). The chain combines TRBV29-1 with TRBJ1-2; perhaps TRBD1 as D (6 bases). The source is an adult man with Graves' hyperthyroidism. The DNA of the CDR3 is TGTGCCTGGAGTCCGACAGGACGGTCCGGCTACACCTTC. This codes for CAWSPTGRSGYTF.